The source of this T cell receptor beta chain is a study of cytomegalovirus exposure and HLA in healthy donors. Looking at the study overall: In a later analysis, the 110 or so validation repertoires were reported to have used the same platform as the 550 to 850 first-cohort repertoires. Study results and caveats: Most TCRs appeared rarely, but some public TCRs recurred in many donors. The finding came from a later analysis; first-cohort TCR clusters tended to co-occur in the roughly 120 validation repertoires.

Only a few counts were recorded for this clone. The target antigen is unknown. Some clones are missing from TCRdb's copy, which holds only in-frame ones; the method was immunoSEQ multiplex PCR. This table holds under 100,000 clones, around 82% found once. The validation cohort, a group of 100 to 150 subjects, included the donors and was separate from the approximately 680-subject first cohort. Germline V gives CDR1 LGHNT, CDR2 FRNRAP. V lost 0 bases and J 6 bases, leaving 18 bases between the germline ends. This CDR3 region has 17 residues. This sequence was found in a woman between 18 and 30 years old in good health and CMV-seropositive. Sequenced sample: PBMCs. The chain has TRBV12-5 and TRBJ1-5; D might be TRBD1 (5 bases). CDR3 region: CASGLVEVRTDSQPQHF. CDR3 DNA sequence: TGTGCTAGTGGTTTGGTAGAAGTGCGGACCGACAGTCAGCCCCAGCATTTT.